This T cell receptor beta chain was recovered during a study of shared clonotypes between healthy human individuals. Comments on this clone: Its antigen is undetermined.

Regarding the study as a whole: Clonotypes shared by all four donors outscored non-shared clonotypes in generation probability.

The method was immunoSEQ multiplex PCR; TCRdb's version includes in-frame clones alone and lacks a portion of them. The sample holds millions of clones, around 90% seen once. This CDR3 has 15 amino acids. Germline CDR1 and CDR2: SGHNT and YYREEE (reference sequence). Trimming removed 1 base from V and 2 bases from J; junction bases left unmatched: 4. Sequencing used naive CD4+ T cells sorted from blood. Described subset: CD45RA+ positively selected. J is TRBJ2-7 and V is TRBV5-4; 9 nucleotides align to TRBD1. The TCR originated in a man younger than 35 in good health. The CDR3 DNA sequence: TGTGCCAGCAGCTTGACCGGGACAGGGCCCTACGAGCAGTACTTC. Translated: CASSLTGTGPYEQYF. The full variable domain, rest sourced from reference TRBV5-4 and TRBJ2-7, is ETGVTQSPTHLIKTRGQQVTLRCSSQSGHNTVSWYQQALGQGPQFIFQYYREEENGRGNFPPRFSGLQFPNYSSELNVNALELDDSALYLCASSLTGTGPYEQYFGPGTRLTVT.